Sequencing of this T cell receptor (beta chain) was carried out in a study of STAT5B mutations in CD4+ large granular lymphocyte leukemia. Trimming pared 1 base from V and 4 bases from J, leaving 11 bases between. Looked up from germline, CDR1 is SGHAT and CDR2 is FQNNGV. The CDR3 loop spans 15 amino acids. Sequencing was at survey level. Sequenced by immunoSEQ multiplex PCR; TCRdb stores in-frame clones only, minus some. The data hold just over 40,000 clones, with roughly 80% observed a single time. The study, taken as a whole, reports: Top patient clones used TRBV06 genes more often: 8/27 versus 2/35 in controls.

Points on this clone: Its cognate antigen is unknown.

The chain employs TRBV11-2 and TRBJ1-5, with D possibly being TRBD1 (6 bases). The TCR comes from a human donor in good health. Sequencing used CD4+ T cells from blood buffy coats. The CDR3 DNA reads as TGTGCCAGCAGCTTAGTGACAGGAAAAAATCAGCCCCAGCATTTT. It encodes CASSLVTGKNQPQHF.